This T cell receptor (beta chain) was identified during a study of breast tumors, draining lymph nodes, adjacent tissues. A word on this clonotype: What it binds is not known.

The germline V gene has CDR1 MNHEY and CDR2 SMNVEV (reference sequence). This CDR3 region has 13 residues. Unmatched junction bases numbered 5, after V lost 6 bases and J lost 6 bases. One entry per CDR3 protein results from TCRdb running MiXCR on the multiplex PCR reads. The data show 250,000 or so distinct CDR3 sequences, roughly 31% seen once. Breast cancer patients provided tissue from their axillary draining lymph nodes. Overall study results and limits: Luminal-like breast cancer showed significantly higher tumor–nontumor repertoire similarity than basal-like. Tumor repertoires ranked between lymph nodes and nontumor tissue in diversity, with V and J gene preferences. The lymph node origin of tumor T cells was framed as consistent with a hypothesis, not demonstrated.

This clonotype was obtained from a female donor with breast cancer. Some clones in this sample may be carry-over from other donors' samples. The sequencing input was axillary lymph node tissue. The rearrangement uses TRBV27 and TRBJ2-1; 7 bases are shared with TRBD1. The CDR3 loop is CASRSGQPNEQFF. In DNA form, the CDR3 reads TGTGCCAGCAGGTCGGGACAGCCCAATGAGCAGTTCTTC.